This passage covers 22 T cell receptor beta chains from one sample sequenced in a study of blood T cell repertoires in COVID-19. Assay: immunoSEQ multiplex PCR; the TCRdb copy retains only in-frame clones and omits some. The sample holds 40,000 to 50,000 clones, 90% seen once. Sequenced: peripheral blood. The receptors were gathered from a human donor in a cohort sampled during active COVID-19.

The chain couples TRBV19 to TRBJ1-5; 9 nucleotides agree with TRBD1. Germline V gene sequence: CDR1 LNHDA, CDR2 SQIVND (reference sequence). With V trimmed by 3 bases and J by 3 bases, 6 bases remained unmatched. The CDR3 has 16 residues. DNA of the CDR3: TGTGCCAGTAGTATTATCGGGACAGGGACCAATCAGCCCCAGCATTTT. Its translation is CASSIIGTGTNQPQHF.

The chain recombines TRBV5-1 with TRBJ1-2; tentatively, D is TRBD1 (6 bases). The CDR3 spans 14 residues. Trimming cost V 5 bases and J 4 bases, with 15 bases left between them. The germline V gene encodes CDR1 SGHRS and CDR2 YFSETQ. The CDR3 coding sequence is TGCGCCAGCAGATCCATGACAGGCACCTATGGCTACACCTTC. This codes for CASRSMTGTYGYTF. The whole variable domain, remainder taken from reference TRBV5-1 and TRBJ1-2, is KAGVTQTPRYLIKTRGQQVTLSCSPISGHRSVSWYQQTPGQGLQFLFEYFSETQRNKGNFPGRFSGRQFSNSRSEMNVSTLELGDSALYLCASRSMTGTYGYTFGSGTRLTVV.

The chain couples TRBV19 to TRBJ1-5, with D unclear. Germline CDR1 is LNHDA and CDR2 is SQIVND (reference sequence). The CDR3 consists of 13 residues. Trimming pared 3 bases from V and 4 bases from J, leaving 7 bases between. The CDR3 bases are TGTGCCAGTAGTATCGGAGGAAATCAGCCCCAGCATTTT. It codes for CASSIGGNQPQHF.

This clone appeared once. The chain joins TRBV4-1 to TRBJ1-5; no firm D call. V lost 2 bases and J lost 2, with 4 bases in between. The CDR3 has 13 residues. Germline lookup yields CDR1 MGHRA and CDR2 YSYEKL. CDR3 sequence reads: CASSQPGNQPQHF. CDR3 nucleotide sequence: TGCGCCAGCAGCCAACCGGGCAATCAGCCCCAGCATTTT.

The J gene is TRBJ1-2, the V gene TRBV2; D perhaps matches TRBD1 (5 bases). Between the trimmed V and J ends, which lost 2 bases and 7 bases, there was a span of 11 bases. This CDR3 comprises 13 residues. Germline V gene data show CDR1 as SNHLY and CDR2 as FYNNEI. The DNA for the CDR3 is TGTGCCAGCAGTGAAAGGGGTAGGGGTGGCTACACCTTC. It codes for CASSERGRGGYTF.

The J gene is TRBJ2-1, the V gene TRBV3-1 (or the pseudogene TRBV3-2); 10 bases match TRBD2. This CDR3 has 15 residues. The V gene end was trimmed by 3 bases and the J gene end by 4 bases; junction bases not matched to a gene: 3. Germline V gives CDR1 LGHDT, CDR2 YNNKEL (reference sequence). DNA for the CDR3: TGTGCCAGCAGCCACCCGGGACTAGCGTACAATGAGCAGTTCTTC. This translates into CASSHPGLAYNEQFF.

CDR3 region: CASSQVGGARNYGYTF. The CDR3 DNA reads TGTGCCAGCAGCCAAGTAGGGGGGGCGCGTAACTATGGCTACACCTTC. The chain links TRBV3-1 (or the pseudogene TRBV3-2) to TRBJ1-2; perhaps TRBD1 as D (6 bases). The CDR3 length is 16 residues. V lost 1 base to trimming and J lost 1 base, with 13 bases between them. Germline assignment: CDR1 LGHDT and CDR2 YNNKEL (reference sequence).

This CDR3 reads CASTLVGGSNSPLHF. The CDR3 DNA reads TGTGCCAGCACCCTGGTAGGAGGATCAAATTCACCCCTCCACTTT. The genes are TRBV27 and TRBJ1-6; D unclear. This CDR3 is 15 amino acids long. Germline V gene lookup returns CDR1 MNHEY and CDR2 SMNVEV (reference sequence). V lost 7 bases and J 7 bases, leaving 17 bases between the germline ends.

This clone was found once. The rearrangement uses TRBV25-1 and TRBJ2-1; 9 bases match TRBD2. CDR3 length equals 17 residues. V lost 1 base to trimming and J lost 0 bases; unmatched junction nucleotides: 4. Looked up from germline, CDR1 is MGHDK and CDR2 is SYGVNS. The CDR3 sequence is CASSEWGSGSSYNEQFF. Here the CDR3 DNA reads TGTGCCAGCAGTGAATGGGGTAGCGGGAGCTCCTACAATGAGCAGTTCTTC.

The chain carries TRBV7-9 and TRBJ2-5; D ambiguous. V shed 1 base and J shed 5 bases, with 5 bases lying between them. The CDR3 loop spans 12 amino acids. Germline CDR1 reads SEHNR; CDR2 reads FQNEAQ (reference sequence). CDR3 protein: CASSLDWETQYF. In nucleotides, the CDR3 is TGTGCCAGCAGCTTAGACTGGGAGACCCAGTACTTC.

V usage is TRBV28 and J usage is TRBJ2-7; 12 nucleotides agree with TRBD2. CDR3 length: 16 amino acids. The germline gives CDR1 MDHEN, CDR2 SYDVKM. The V and J ends lost 8 bases and 2 bases, in that order; junction bases with no gene match: 10. The chain's CDR3 is CASRTQTSGRTYEQYF. The CDR3 bases are TGTGCCAGCCGAACCCAGACTAGCGGGAGAACCTACGAGCAGTACTTC. Full variable domain (missing parts from reference TRBV28 and TRBJ2-7): DVKVTQSSRYLVKRTGEKVFLECVQDMDHENMFWYRQDPGLGLRLIYFSYDVKMKEKGDIPEGYSVSREKKERFSLILESASTNQTSMYLCASRTQTSGRTYEQYFGPGTRLTVT.

The chain uses TRBV24-1 and TRBJ2-3; TRBD1 matches at 10 bases. Per the germline V gene, CDR1 is KGHDR and CDR2 is SFDVKD. The CDR3 is 17 residues long. J was trimmed by 1 base and V by 2 bases; bases with no gene match: 5. The CDR3 region is CATSDSTGGWGTDTQYF. CDR3 DNA sequence: TGTGCCACCAGTGATTCGACAGGGGGCTGGGGCACAGATACGCAGTATTTT.

The chain uses TRBV6-5 and TRBJ1-5, with D possibly TRBD1 on 6 matching bases. Germline values: CDR1 MNHEY, CDR2 SVGAGI. The CDR3 sequence is 14 residues long. Trimming took 5 bases from V and 1 from J, leaving 9 bases between them. The CDR3, as DNA: TGTGCCAGCAGTCGGACAGTGAGCAATCAGCCCCAGCATTTT. As protein: CASSRTVSNQPQHF.

The CDR3 DNA follows: TGCGCCAGCAGAGGGTTTACAGGGACTAGCGAAAAATACGAGCAGTACTTC. This translates into CASRGFTGTSEKYEQYF. This chain uses TRBV10-2 with TRBJ2-7, with 10 bases lining up with TRBD2. The CDR3 totals 17 residues. J lost 4 bases, V lost 6 bases, and 15 bases had no gene match. CDR1 WSHSY and CDR2 SAAADI come from the germline V gene.

The chain is built from TRBV3-1 (or the pseudogene TRBV3-2) and TRBJ2-6; no clear D gene. The CDR3 is made up of 14 amino acids. V shed 2 bases and J shed 2 bases, with 4 bases lying between them. Germline CDR1 is LGHDT and CDR2 is YNNKEL (reference sequence). CDR3 sequence: CASSQQAGANVLTF. CDR3 DNA sequence: TGTGCCAGCAGCCAACAGGCTGGGGCCAACGTCCTGACTTTC.

CDR3 nucleotide sequence: TGTGCCAGCAGTTACTTTGGACAGGGGGATCAGCCCCAGCATTTT. Translation: CASSYFGQGDQPQHF. This sequence joins TRBV6-6 and TRBJ1-5; 10 bases are shared with TRBD1. Unmatched junction bases numbered 2, after V lost 1 base and J lost 5 bases. The CDR3 runs 15 residues. Looked up from germline, CDR1 is MNHNY and CDR2 is SVGAGI (reference sequence).

The table lists this clone with a few counts. The genes are TRBV14 and TRBJ1-2; 8 positions match TRBD1. The CDR3 contains 15 residues. The germline gives CDR1 SGHDN, CDR2 FVKESK. V shed 4 bases and J 2 bases; nucleotides not matched to a gene: 6. The CDR3 DNA follows: TGTGCCAGCAGCCGCCAGGGGGCGGCGAACTATGGCTACACCTTC. It specifies CASSRQGAANYGYTF.

The chain combines TRBV28 with TRBJ2-7, with D maybe TRBD2 (5 bases). V was trimmed by 5 bases and J by 1 base, leaving 15 bases between them. Germline V gene lookup returns CDR1 MDHEN and CDR2 SYDVKM. CDR3 length: 15 amino acids. DNA for the CDR3: TGTGCCAGCAGTCTGTACGGACTGGGATCCTACGAGCAGTACTTC. Translating it yields CASSLYGLGSYEQYF.

The chain carries TRBV5-4 and TRBJ2-7; a possible D gene is TRBD1 (5 bases). In germline, CDR1 is SGHNT, CDR2 YYREEE (reference sequence). The CDR3 covers 16 residues. The V and J ends lost 0 bases and 3 bases respectively, with 16 bases between them. This CDR3 is CASSLEGARARYEQYF. The CDR3 bases are TGTGCCAGCAGCTTGGAGGGCGCCAGGGCGCGCTACGAGCAGTACTTC.

The rearrangement uses TRBV9 and TRBJ2-6; D gene uncertain. CDR3 length: 16 residues. V lost 0 bases to trimming and J lost 0 bases, with 7 bases between them. Germline V gives CDR1 SGDLS, CDR2 YYNGEE. For the CDR3, the DNA is TGTGCCAGCAGCGTAGGCGTGAACTCTGGGGCCAACGTCCTGACTTTC. This gives the protein CASSVGVNSGANVLTF.

This chain joins TRBV3-1 (or the pseudogene TRBV3-2) and TRBJ2-3, with 8 positions matching TRBD2. Germline CDR1 reads LGHDT; CDR2 reads YNNKEL (reference sequence). CDR3 length: 16 residues. The ends lost 4 bases at V and 2 bases at J; junction bases unmatched: 8. The CDR3, as DNA: TGTGCCAGCAGCCCGACTAGCGTAGACGTCACAGATACGCAGTATTTT. This sequence encodes CASSPTSVDVTDTQYF.

This chain uses TRBV5-4 with TRBJ2-7, with 8 bases aligning to TRBD1. Germline V lookup: CDR1 SGHNT, CDR2 YYREEE (reference sequence). With V trimmed by 2 bases and J by 1 base, 2 bases remained unmatched. This CDR3 has 14 residues. CDR3 coding DNA: TGTGCCAGCAGCTTAGGACAGGGATCCTACGAGCAGTACTTC. Translating gives CASSLGQGSYEQYF.